Given below is one T cell receptor (beta chain) in context. Its cognate antigen has yet to be identified. Base qualities are not provided; no much larger clone lies one nucleotide away. The sample originates from a study of post-analysis software for immune sequencing data (dated by TCRdb to between 2014 and 2016). In the study overall: Relapsing-remitting, secondary progressive and progressive-relapsing multiple sclerosis were recorded as disease courses, and subtype annotation was lacking for some patients. A subset of samples was prepared in parallel using single-end sample barcoding, then pooled and co-amplified after Illumina adapter ligation. The patient repertoires were compared against 11 previously published healthy control repertoires obtained from donors aged roughly 6 to 25 years.

To demonstrate the VDJtools post-analysis software, the study profiled TCR beta repertoires from the peripheral blood of about a dozen young patients with multiple sclerosis. The multiple sclerosis patients were children and adolescents ranging in age from 6 to 15 years. The protocol used for the library was PCR. Sequencing took place on an Illumina HiSeq 2500. Unique molecular identifiers were incorporated into TCR beta cDNA libraries to reduce PCR and sequencing biases. Per 1 to 10 million input T cells, roughly 500,000 cDNA molecules were obtained, such that each molecule approximated one T cell. The same protocol used for the earlier healthy control dataset was applied to prepare and sequence the patient libraries. Within a given batch, samples were prepared together, multiplexed and sequenced on the same HiSeq lane. The paper's processing steps were these. Raw barcoded reads were processed with MIGEC, and single-read molecular identifier groups were discarded before consensus assembly and CDR3 extraction. Clonotype tables were post-analysed with VDJtools, normalizing diversity by down-sampling all datasets to the smallest sample size. In repertoire overlap clustering, CDR3 amino acid sequences, but not nucleotide sequences, were matched to correct batch-related cross-sample contamination. TCRdb reprocessing: public reads trimmed at Q25 with fastp, clones called with MiXCR, in-frame beta chains kept. Entries are consolidated by CDR3 protein sequence, retaining the most common genes and DNA. What appears here as the V and J calls and clone size reflects TCRdb's work, not the paper's. The sample table records about 620,000 distinct CDR3 sequences; 40% to 50% of these occur just once. The ten largest clonotypes hold roughly 1.7% of the sample.

Results and caveats for the whole study, not just this receptor: Multiple sclerosis patients had significantly lower normalized Chao1 diversity than controls, a result that suggests substantial peripheral T-cell clonal expansion. Direct clustering with F measure revealed strong co-clustering of samples prepared in the same batch, which led to a batch-effect correction. The control group was slightly older than the multiple sclerosis patient group.

Sequenced sample: blood. The clonotype comes from a girl aged 5-17 years with multiple sclerosis.

The sequenced DNA is TGTGCCAGCAGCTTAGCACTAACTGTCCGCTATAATTCACCCCTCCACTTT. It specifies CASSLALTVRYNSPLHF. This chain is built from TRBV7-2 and TRBJ1-6; the D gene assignment is ambiguous. CDR1 and CDR2 were assigned from the germline V gene as SGHTA and FQGNSA. At the junction V is shortened by 0 bases and J by 3 bases, with 12 bases in between. The CDR3 numbers 17 residues from cysteine through phenylalanine. The retained sequence is limited to the CDR3, 51 bases, with the frame set at the first base.